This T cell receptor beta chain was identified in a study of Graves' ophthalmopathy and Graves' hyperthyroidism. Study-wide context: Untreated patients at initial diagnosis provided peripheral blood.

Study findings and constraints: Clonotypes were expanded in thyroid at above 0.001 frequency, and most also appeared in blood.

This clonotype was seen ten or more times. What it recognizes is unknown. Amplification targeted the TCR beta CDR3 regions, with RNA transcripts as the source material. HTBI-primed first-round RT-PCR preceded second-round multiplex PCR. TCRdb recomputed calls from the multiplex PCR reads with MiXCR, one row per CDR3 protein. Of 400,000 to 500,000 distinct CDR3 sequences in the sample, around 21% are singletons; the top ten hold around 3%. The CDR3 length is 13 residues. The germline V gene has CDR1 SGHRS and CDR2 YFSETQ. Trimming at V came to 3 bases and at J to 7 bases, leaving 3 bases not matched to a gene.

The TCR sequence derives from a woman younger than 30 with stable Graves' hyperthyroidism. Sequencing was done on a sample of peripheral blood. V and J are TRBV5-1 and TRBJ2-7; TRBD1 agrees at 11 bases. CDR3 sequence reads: CASSWTGGREQYF. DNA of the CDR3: TGCGCCAGCAGCTGGACAGGGGGCAGGGAGCAGTACTTC.